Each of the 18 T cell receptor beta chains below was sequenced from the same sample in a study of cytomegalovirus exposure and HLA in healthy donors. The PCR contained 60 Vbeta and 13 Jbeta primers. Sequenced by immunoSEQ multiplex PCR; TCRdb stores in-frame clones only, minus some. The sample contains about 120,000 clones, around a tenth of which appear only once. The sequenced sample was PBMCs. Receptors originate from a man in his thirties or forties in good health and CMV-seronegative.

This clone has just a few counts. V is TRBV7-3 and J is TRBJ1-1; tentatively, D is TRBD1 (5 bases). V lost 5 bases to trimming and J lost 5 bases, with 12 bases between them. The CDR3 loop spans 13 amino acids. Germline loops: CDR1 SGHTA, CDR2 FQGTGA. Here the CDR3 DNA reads TGTGCCAGCAGCCCCACAGGTTCTACTGAAGCTTTCTTT. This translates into CASSPTGSTEAFF.

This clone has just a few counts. The CDR3 reads CASSFSSYNSPLHF. CDR3 sequence (DNA): TGTGCCAGCAGCTTTAGCTCCTATAATTCACCCCTCCACTTT. V is TRBV4-2 and J is TRBJ1-6; D unresolved. The germline V gene has CDR1 LGHNA and CDR2 YNFKEQ. This CDR3 has 14 amino acids. Trimming took 5 bases from V and 0 from J, leaving 5 bases between them.

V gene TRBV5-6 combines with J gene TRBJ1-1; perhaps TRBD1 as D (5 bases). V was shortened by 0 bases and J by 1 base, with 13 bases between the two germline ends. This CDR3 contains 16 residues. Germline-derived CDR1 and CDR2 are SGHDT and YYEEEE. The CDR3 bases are TGTGCCAGCAGCTTGGCATTTGGGGGGAAGAACACTGAAGCTTTCTTT. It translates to CASSLAFGGKNTEAFF.

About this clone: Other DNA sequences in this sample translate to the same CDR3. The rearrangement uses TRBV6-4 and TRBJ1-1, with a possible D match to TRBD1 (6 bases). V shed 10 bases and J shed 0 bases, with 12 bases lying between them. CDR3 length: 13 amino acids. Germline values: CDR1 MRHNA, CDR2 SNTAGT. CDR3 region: CATGGGLNTEAFF. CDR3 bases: TGTGCCACTGGTGGGGGCCTGAACACTGAAGCTTTCTTT.

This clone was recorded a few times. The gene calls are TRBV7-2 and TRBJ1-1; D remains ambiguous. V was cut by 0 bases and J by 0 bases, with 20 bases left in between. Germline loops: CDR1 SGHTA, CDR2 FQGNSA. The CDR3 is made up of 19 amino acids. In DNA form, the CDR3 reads TGTGCCAGCAGCTTAGCGGCGCAGCGGGTGGGGTACGTGAACACTGAAGCTTTCTTT. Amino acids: CASSLAAQRVGYVNTEAFF.

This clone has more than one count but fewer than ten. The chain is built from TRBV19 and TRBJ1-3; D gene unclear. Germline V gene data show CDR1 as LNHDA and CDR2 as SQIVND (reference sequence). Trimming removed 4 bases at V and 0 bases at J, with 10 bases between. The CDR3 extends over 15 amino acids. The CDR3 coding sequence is TGTGCCAGTAGTACCGCGGGGTTCTCTGGAAACACCATATATTTT. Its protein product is CASSTAGFSGNTIYF.

CDR3 nucleotides: TGTGCCTGGAGCATGTCGGGCACTGAAGCTTTCTTT. Translating it yields CAWSMSGTEAFF. The chain links TRBV30 to TRBJ1-1; D is undetermined. Trimming pared 3 bases from V and 4 bases from J, leaving 9 bases between. The CDR3 runs to 12 residues. Germline values: CDR1 GTSNPN, CDR2 SVGIG (reference sequence).

CDR3 sequence reads: CASSRGQDYNEQFF. In DNA form, the CDR3 reads TGTGCCAGCAGCCGGGGACAAGACTACAATGAGCAGTTCTTC. V usage is TRBV7-9 and J usage is TRBJ2-1, with D possibly TRBD1 on 6 matching bases. Germline V gene sequence: CDR1 SEHNR, CDR2 FQNEAQ (reference sequence). Between the trimmed V and J ends, which lost 5 bases and 3 bases, there was a span of 11 bases. The CDR3 is 14 amino acids.

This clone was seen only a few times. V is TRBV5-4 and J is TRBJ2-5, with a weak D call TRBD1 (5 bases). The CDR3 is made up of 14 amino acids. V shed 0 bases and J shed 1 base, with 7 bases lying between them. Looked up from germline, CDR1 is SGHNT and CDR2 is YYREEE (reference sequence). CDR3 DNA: TGTGCCAGCAGCTTGGGACAGCCCCAAGAGACCCAGTACTTC. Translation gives CASSLGQPQETQYF.

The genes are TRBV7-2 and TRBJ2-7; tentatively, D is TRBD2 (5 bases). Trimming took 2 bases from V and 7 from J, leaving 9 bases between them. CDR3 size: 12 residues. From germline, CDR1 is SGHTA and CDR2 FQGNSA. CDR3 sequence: CASSLYTGEQYF. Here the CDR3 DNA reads TGTGCCAGCAGCTTATACACGGGGGAGCAGTACTTC.

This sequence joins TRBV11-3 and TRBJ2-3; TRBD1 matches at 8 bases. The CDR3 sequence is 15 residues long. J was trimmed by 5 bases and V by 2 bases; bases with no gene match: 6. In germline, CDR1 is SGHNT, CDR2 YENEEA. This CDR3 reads CASSLRGQGLDTQYF. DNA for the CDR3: TGTGCCAGCAGCTTAAGAGGACAGGGCCTAGATACGCAGTATTTT.

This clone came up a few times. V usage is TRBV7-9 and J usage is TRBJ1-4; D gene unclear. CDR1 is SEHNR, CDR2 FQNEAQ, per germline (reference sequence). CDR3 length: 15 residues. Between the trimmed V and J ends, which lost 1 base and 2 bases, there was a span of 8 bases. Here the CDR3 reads CASSLDSTTNEKLFF. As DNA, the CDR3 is TGTGCCAGCAGCTTAGACAGTACCACTAATGAAAAACTGTTTTTT.

The chain's CDR3 is CASSLGDTNYQPQHF. The CDR3 region has the DNA TGTGCCAGCAGCTTGGGGGACACCAATTATCAGCCCCAGCATTTT. This chain connects TRBV5-6 to TRBJ1-5, with D possibly matching TRBD1 (6 bases). Germline V CDR1 and CDR2: SGHDT, YYEEEE. The V end was cut by 0 bases, the J end by 5 bases, with 12 bases between. The CDR3 is made up of 15 amino acids.

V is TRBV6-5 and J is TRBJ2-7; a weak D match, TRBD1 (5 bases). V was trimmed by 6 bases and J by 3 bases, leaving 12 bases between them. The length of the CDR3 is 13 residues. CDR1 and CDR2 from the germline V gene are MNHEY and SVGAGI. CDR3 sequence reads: CASSPDTFYEQYF. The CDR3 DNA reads TGTGCCAGCAGCCCGGACACTTTCTACGAGCAGTACTTC.

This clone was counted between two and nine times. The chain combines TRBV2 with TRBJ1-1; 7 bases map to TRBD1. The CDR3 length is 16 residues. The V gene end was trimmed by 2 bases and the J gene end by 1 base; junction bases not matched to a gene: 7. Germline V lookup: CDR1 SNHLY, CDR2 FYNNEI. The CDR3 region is CASSETPGQRNTEAFF. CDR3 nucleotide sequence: TGTGCCAGCAGTGAAACCCCGGGACAGAGGAACACTGAAGCTTTCTTT.

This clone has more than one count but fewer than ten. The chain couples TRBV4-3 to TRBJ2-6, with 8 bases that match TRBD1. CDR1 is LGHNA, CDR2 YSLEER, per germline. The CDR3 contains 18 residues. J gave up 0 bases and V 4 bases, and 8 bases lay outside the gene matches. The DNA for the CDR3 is TGCGCCAGCAGCCCTTGGGGGACAGGAGTCTCTGGGGCCAACGTCCTGACTTTC. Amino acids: CASSPWGTGVSGANVLTF.

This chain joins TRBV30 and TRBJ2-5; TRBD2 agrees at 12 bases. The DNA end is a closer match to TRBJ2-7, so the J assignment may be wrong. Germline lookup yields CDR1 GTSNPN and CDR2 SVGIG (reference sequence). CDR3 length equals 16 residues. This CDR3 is CAWSVRLLAGGNEQYF. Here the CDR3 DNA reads TGTGCCTGGAGTGTACGGCTCCTAGCGGGAGGGAACGAGCAGTACTTC.

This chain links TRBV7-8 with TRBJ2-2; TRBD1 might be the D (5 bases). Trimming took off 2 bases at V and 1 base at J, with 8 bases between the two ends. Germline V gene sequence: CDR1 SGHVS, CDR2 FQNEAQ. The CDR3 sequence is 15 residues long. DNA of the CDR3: TGTGCCAGCAGCTTATTTACAGGGAACACCGGGGAGCTGTTTTTT. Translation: CASSLFTGNTGELFF.